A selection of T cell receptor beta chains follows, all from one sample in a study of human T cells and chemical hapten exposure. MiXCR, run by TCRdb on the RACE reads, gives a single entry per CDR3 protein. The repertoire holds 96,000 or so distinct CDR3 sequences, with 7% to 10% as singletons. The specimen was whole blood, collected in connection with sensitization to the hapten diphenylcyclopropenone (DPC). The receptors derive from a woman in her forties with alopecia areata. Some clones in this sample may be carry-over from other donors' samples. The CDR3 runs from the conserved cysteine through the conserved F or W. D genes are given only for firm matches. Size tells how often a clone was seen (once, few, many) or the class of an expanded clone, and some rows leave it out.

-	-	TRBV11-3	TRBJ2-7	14	TGTGCCAGCAGCTTGGAACGGGGGGCGGCCGAGCAGTACTTC	CASSLERGAAEQYF
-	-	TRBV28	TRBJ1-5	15	TGTGCCAGCAGTTCCCCAGACCTTAGCAATCAGCCCCAGCATTTT	CASSSPDLSNQPQHF
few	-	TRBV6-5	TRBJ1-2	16	TGTGCCAGCAGTTACATGTATGGCCGAGGGTACTATGGCTACACCTTC	CASSYMYGRGYYGYTF
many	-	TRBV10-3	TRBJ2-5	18	TGTGCCATCAGTGCCCGTCTAATTTACGGGCGAACTCAGGAGACCCAGTACTTC	CAISARLIYGRTQETQYF
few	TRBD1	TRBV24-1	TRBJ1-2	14	TGTGCCACCAGTGCGAGAGGGGGCGACTATGGCTACACCTTC	CATSARGGDYGYTF
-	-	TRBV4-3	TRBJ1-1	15	TGCGCCAGCAGCCAAGTGGAGGGGATGAACACTGAAGCTTTCTTT	CASSQVEGMNTEAFF
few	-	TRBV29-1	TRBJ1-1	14	TGCAGCGTCGCGATCGGGACCGTGAACACTGAAGCTTTCTTT	CSVAIGTVNTEAFF
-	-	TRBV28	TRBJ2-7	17	TGTGCCAGCAGTTTATCCCCTGGAGCGCACGGGGAGAGGAAGCAGTACTTC	CASSLSPGAHGERKQYF
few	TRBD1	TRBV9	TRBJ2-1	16	TGTGCCAGCAGCGTAGTAGTCGGGACAGGGATCCGGGAGCAGTTCTTC	CASSVVVGTGIREQFF
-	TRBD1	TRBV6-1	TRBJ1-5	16	TGTGCCAGCAGTGGACAGCCGGACAGGCCACGCTGGGCCCAGCATTTT	CASSGQPDRPRWAQHF
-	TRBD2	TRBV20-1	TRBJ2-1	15	TGCAGTGCTAGAGAAGCGGGAAAATCCTACAATGAGCAGTTCTTC	CSAREAGKSYNEQFF
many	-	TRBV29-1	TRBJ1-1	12	TGCAGCGTTGGACAGATGAACACTGAAGCTTTCTTT	CSVGQMNTEAFF
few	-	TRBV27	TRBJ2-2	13	TGTGCCAGCAGTTTATCCCTCACCGGGGAGCTGTTTTTT	CASSLSLTGELFF
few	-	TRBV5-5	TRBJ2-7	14	TGTGCCAGCAGCTCGCAGGGGGGGACCTACGAGCAGTACTTC	CASSSQGGTYEQYF
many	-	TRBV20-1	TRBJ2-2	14	TGCAGTGCCCTCCCAGGGGCTCGGACCGGGGAGCTGTTTTTT	CSALPGARTGELFF
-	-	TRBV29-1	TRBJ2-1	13	TGCAGCGTTGTACAGGGAGTGGGCAATGAGCAGTTCTTC	CSVVQGVGNEQFF
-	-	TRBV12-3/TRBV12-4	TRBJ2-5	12	TGTGCCAGCAGATTATACCAAGAGACCCAGTACTTC	CASRLYQETQYF
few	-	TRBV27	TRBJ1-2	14	TGTGCCAGCAGTTCCGTGGACAGACCCTATGGCTACACCTTC	CASSSVDRPYGYTF
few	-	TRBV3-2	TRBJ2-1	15	TGTGCCAGCAGCCAGGGACAGGTGACTTACAATGAGCAGTTCTTC	CASSQGQVTYNEQFF
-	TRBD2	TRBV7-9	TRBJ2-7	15	TGTGCCAGCGATAAAAGCGGGAGGCCCCGCTACGAGCAGTACTTC	CASDKSGRPRYEQYF
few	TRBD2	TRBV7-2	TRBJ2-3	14	TGTGCCAGCAGCCAAAGCGGGAGTGCAGATACGCAGTATTTT	CASSQSGSADTQYF
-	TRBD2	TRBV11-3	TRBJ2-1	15	TGTGCCAGCAGCTTAGATCGCGCTAGCGGCAATGAGCAGTTCTTC	CASSLDRASGNEQFF
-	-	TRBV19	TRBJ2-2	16	TGTGCCAGTATCTCAGCGGGCCATTCGAACACCGGGGAGCTGTTTTTT	CASISAGHSNTGELFF
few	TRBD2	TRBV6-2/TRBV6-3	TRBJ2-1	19	TGTGCCAGCAGTCCGACTAGCGGGTTTTCGGTTTTGTATTCCTTTGAGCAGTTCTTC	CASSPTSGFSVLYSFEQFF
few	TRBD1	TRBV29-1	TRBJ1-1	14	TGCAGCGTTGGGGGTCGACAGGGCGGCACTGAAGCTTTCTTT	CSVGGRQGGTEAFF
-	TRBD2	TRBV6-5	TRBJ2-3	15	TGTGCCAGCAGTTACACGGGGGAGGGAGCAGATACGCAGTATTTT	CASSYTGEGADTQYF
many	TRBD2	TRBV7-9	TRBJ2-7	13	TGTGCCAGCAGCCCGAGCGGGAGATACGAGCAGTACTTC	CASSPSGRYEQYF
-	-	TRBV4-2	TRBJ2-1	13	TGTGCCAGCAGCCAAGATATTAAGAATGAGCAGTTCTTC	CASSQDIKNEQFF
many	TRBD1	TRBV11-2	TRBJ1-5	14	TGTGCCAGCAGCTCAACAGGGGGCCCTCAGCCCCAGCATTTT	CASSSTGGPQPQHF
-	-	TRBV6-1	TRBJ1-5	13	TGTGCCAGCAGTGAGCCGGGACAACAGCCCCAGCATTTT	CASSEPGQQPQHF
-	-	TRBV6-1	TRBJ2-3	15	TGTGCCAGCAGTGATTCCATTGGAGGCACAGATACGCAGTATTTT	CASSDSIGGTDTQYF
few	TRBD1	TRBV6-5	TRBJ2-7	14	TGTGCCAGCAGTTACCGGGACAGGTCCTACGAGCAGTACTTC	CASSYRDRSYEQYF
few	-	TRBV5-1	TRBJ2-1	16	TGCGCCAGCAGCTTGGGCGGGACAGCTCTCTACAATGAGCAGTTCTTC	CASSLGGTALYNEQFF
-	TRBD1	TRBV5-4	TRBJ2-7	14	TGTGCCAGCAGCTTCCCCGGGACAGGCTACGAGCAGTACTTC	CASSFPGTGYEQYF
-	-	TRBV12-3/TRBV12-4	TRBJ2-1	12	TGTGCCAGCAGTTCCCTAGGAAATGAGCAGTTCTTC	CASSSLGNEQFF
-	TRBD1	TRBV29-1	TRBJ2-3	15	TGCAGCGTACCCCGACAGGGAACCTCGCCAGATACGCAGTATTTT	CSVPRQGTSPDTQYF
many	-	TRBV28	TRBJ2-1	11	TGTGCCAGCAGTGGTATGAATGAGCAGTTCTTC	CASSGMNEQFF
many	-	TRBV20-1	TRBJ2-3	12	TGCAGTGCTAGCGGGAGTTTGGATACGCAGTATTTT	CSASGSLDTQYF
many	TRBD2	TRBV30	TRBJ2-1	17	TGTGCCTGGAGTAGTTCGGCGGCTAGCGGGAGGTTGGATGAGCAGTTCTTC	CAWSSSAASGRLDEQFF
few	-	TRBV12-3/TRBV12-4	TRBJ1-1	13	TGTGCCAGCAGCCCCGGTCTCAGCACTGAAGCTTTCTTT	CASSPGLSTEAFF
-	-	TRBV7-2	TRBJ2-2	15	TGTGCCAGCACCCCAAGGTGGGCGGACACCGGGGAGCTGTTTTTT	CASTPRWADTGELFF
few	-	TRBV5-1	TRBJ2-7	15	TGCGCCAGCAGCTTGGCCTTAGGACTGATTAACGAGCAGTACTTC	CASSLALGLINEQYF
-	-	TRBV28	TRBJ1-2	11	TGTGCCAGCAGTTTCAACTATGGCTACACCTTC	CASSFNYGYTF
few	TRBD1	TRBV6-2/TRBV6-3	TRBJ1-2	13	TGTGCCAGCAGTTACGGAGGGGGCGTGAGCTACACCTTC	CASSYGGGVSYTF
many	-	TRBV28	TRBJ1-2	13	TGTGCCAGCACTGTTCTCACTAGCACGGGCTACACCTTC	CASTVLTSTGYTF
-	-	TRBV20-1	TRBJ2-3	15	TGCAGTGCTCCTCCGGGGACACTCTCAACAGATACGCAGTATTTT	CSAPPGTLSTDTQYF
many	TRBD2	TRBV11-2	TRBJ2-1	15	TGTGCCAGCACCTTGGGGACTAGCGGGCTCAATGAGCAGTTCTTC	CASTLGTSGLNEQFF
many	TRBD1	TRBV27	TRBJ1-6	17	TGTGCCAGCAGTCCTACAGGGGGGCCGTCCTATAATTCACCCCTCCACTTT	CASSPTGGPSYNSPLHF
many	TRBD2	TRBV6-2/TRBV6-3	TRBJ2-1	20	TGTGCCAGCAGTTACCCGACTAGCGGGAGAAATCCGGGGCGGCCCAATGAGCAGTTCTTC	CASSYPTSGRNPGRPNEQFF
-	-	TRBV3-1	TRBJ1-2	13	TGTGCCAGCAGCCTGAAATCGAGTGCTGGCTACACCTTC	CASSLKSSAGYTF
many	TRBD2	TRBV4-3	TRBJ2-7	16	TGCGCCAGCAGCCAAGAAGCTTCGGGAGGGTTTTACGAGCAGTACTTC	CASSQEASGGFYEQYF
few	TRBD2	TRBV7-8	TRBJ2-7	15	TGTGCCAGCAGCTTAACGACCGGACTAGCGAACGAGCAGTACTTC	CASSLTTGLANEQYF
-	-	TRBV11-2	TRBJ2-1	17	TGTGCCAGCAGCTTCCCGTCCGGAAGGTCAAACTACAATGAGCAGTTCTTC	CASSFPSGRSNYNEQFF
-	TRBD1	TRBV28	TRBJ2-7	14	TGTGCCAGCAGTTTATCCGGACAGGGGGACGGGCAGTACTTC	CASSLSGQGDGQYF
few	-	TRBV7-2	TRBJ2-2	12	TGTGCCAGCAGTTTTATTAGGGGGGAGCTGTTTTTT	CASSFIRGELFF
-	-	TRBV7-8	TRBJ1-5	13	TGTGCCAGCACATGGGTAGGGGATCAGCCCCAGCATTTT	CASTWVGDQPQHF
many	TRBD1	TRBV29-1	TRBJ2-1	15	TGCAGCGTCATCTTAGGACAGGGGGTGGGAAATGAGCAGTTCTTC	CSVILGQGVGNEQFF
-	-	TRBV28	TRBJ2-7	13	TGTGCCAGCAGTCTCACCCACGCGTCCGAGCAGTACTTC	CASSLTHASEQYF
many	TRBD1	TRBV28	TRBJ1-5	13	TGTGCCAGTACGACAGGGGGTTCTCAGCCCCAGCATTTT	CASTTGGSQPQHF
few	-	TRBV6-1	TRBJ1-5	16	TGTGCCAGCAGAACTCGCGGGGTAGGCGGGAATCAGCCCCAGCATTTT	CASRTRGVGGNQPQHF